Sequencing of this T cell receptor (beta chain) was carried out in a study of T cell responses to AZD1222 COVID-19 vaccine. Study outcomes and limitations: Clonal diversity may have been underestimated, and the donors were mostly white British, with more females than males. Only five or six AZD1222 recipients were seropositive at baseline. Compared with day 0, the breadth and depth of the Spike-specific TCR repertoire rose significantly after two doses of AZD1222.

This clone was recorded once. The antigen remains unidentified. Profiling relied on immunoSEQ multiplex PCR, and the TCRdb table lists in-frame clones only, not all of them. The sample lists about 130,000 clones; 80% to 90% were seen once. The length of the CDR3 is 15 residues. Germline V CDR1 and CDR2: MNHEY, SVGAGI. Between the trimmed V and J ends, which lost 6 bases and 5 bases, there was a span of 18 bases. This chain joins TRBV6-5 and TRBJ2-3; D ambiguous. This clonotype was obtained from an adult in good health. Sequencing used peripheral blood, obtained on day 0 of AZD1222 vaccination. CDR3: CASSPTDLGQDTQYF. The CDR3 DNA sequence: TGTGCCAGCAGCCCCACGGATCTAGGGCAAGATACGCAGTATTTT.